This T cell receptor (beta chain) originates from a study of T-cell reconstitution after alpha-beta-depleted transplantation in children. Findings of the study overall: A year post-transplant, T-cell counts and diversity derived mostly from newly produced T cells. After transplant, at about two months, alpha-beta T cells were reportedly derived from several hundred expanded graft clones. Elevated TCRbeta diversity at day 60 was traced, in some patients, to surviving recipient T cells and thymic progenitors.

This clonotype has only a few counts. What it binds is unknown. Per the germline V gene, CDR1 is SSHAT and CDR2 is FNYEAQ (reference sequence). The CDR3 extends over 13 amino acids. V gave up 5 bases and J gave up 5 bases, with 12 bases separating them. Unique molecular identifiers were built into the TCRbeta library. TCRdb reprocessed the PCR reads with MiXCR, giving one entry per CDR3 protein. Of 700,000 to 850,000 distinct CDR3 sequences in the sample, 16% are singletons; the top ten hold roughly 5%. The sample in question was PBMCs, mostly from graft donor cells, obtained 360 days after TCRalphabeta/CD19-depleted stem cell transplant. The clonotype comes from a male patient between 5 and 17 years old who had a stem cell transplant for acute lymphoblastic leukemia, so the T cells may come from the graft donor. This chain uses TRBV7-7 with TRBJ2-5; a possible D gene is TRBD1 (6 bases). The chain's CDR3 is CASSRDTRETQYF. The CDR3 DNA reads TGTGCCAGCAGCCGGGACACGAGGGAGACCCAGTACTTC.